The text below deals with one T cell receptor (beta chain). Its antigen remains undetermined. Base qualities are not recorded, but no much larger clone differs from it by a single base. The data stem from a study of CD8+CD57+ T cells in acquired aplastic anemia (dated by TCRdb to 2016 to 2019). Looking at the study overall: DNA extracted from sorted CD4+ and CD8+ cells had a mean of about 3.3 ug, with a range of about 0.2 to 30 ug. An average of approximately 10 million reads for CD4+ cells and approximately 11 million reads for CD8+ cells was obtained from healthy donor samples. Beyond this particular receptor, the publication reports: Roughly 31 CD8+ CDR3 sequences were shared between patients and controls but appeared highly expressed in patients and within their immunodominant clones. No significant difference in CD8+ Simpson's diversity was found between patients and healthy controls (P=0.060).

Compared with germline, V lacks 5 bases and J lacks 5 bases; bases without a gene match: 5. Taken from cysteine to phenylalanine, the CDR3 has 15 residues. Here the CDR3 DNA is all that survives: 45 bases in frame from base 1. In the germline V gene, CDR1 corresponds to LGHNA and CDR2 to YNFKEQ. TCR beta VDJ combination and CDR3 sequence profiling used genomic DNA as the template. An Illumina HiSeq 2000 was used for TCR repertoire sequencing. In the paper's pipeline: Repertoires were assessed using TRBV/TRBJ rearrangement plots, CDR3 size and DJ length profiles, and Simpson's diversity index. The most abundant DNA sequence in the deep sequencing data was taken as the immunodominant clone. CDR3 amino acid sequences were screened for sharing across subjects and were compared with published repertoires and the VDJdb database. The public reads were run again by TCRdb, first through fastp at Q25 and then through MiXCR, and only productive beta chains were kept. Entries that share a CDR3 protein sequence are merged under the most common genes and DNA. The V and J calls were determined by TCRdb, not by the authors. The sample data list 150,000 to 200,000 distinct CDR3 sequences, and around 40% of these were observed just once. 1.1% of the sample rests with the top ten.

In this study, sorted CD4+ and CD8+ T cells from the blood of healthy subjects and of severe aplastic anemia patients had their TCR repertoires deep-sequenced. Ficoll-Paque density gradient centrifugation was used to isolate peripheral blood mononuclear cells. Before DNA extraction, CD4+ and CD8+ T cells were sorted with FACS or magnetic beads. The chain couples TRBV4-2 to TRBJ2-5; 13 junctional bases match TRBD2. The sample taken for sequencing was sorted CD4+, CD8+, or CD8+CD57+ T cells (not recorded which) from PBMCs. This TCR was recovered from a human donor in good health. The CDR3 is CASSIGLAGVETQYF. The nucleotides read TGTGCCAGCAGCATTGGACTAGCGGGGGTCGAGACCCAGTACTTC.